This T cell receptor beta chain was found in a study of regulatory T cells in long-lasting Graves disease (dated by TCRdb to about 2021). For the wider study: Persistent Graves' disease meant more than 5 years of antithyroid drug treatment with TSH receptor autoantibodies that stayed positive. Persistent Graves' disease patients in the clinical cohort had taken antithyroid drugs for 9 to 11 years on average. A total of some 35 samples underwent TCR sequencing, from around 13 patients with persistent Graves' disease and 20 or so patients with newly diagnosed Graves' disease. This study used TCR sequencing and RNA sequencing of peripheral blood to compare persistent Graves' disease patients against newly diagnosed Graves' disease patients. The study took place in China and was registered as a clinical trial.

Read against the paper, the sample's time point label means: persistent/refractory GD, antithyroid drugs over 5 years with positive TRAb. For both TCR sequencing and RNA sequencing, RNA was extracted from PBMCs using TRIzol. The diagnosis of Graves' disease was made according to American Thyroid Association guidelines. Recruitment of patients was carried out at an endocrinology department in Xi'an, China. From each patient, about 8.9 milliliters of peripheral blood was collected into an EDTA anticoagulant tube. PBMCs were isolated by Ficoll Paque Plus density gradient separation without further T cell sorting. RNA quality was checked with an Agilent 2100 Bioanalyzer and agarose gel, and concentration with a NanoDrop 2000. This clonotype was counted at least ten times. The clone's antigen remains unknown. Base-call qualities are not available, and no considerably larger clone is one nucleotide away.

Library creation used multiplex PCR. TCRdb lists the instrument as Illumina HiSeq 4000. CDR3 regions were amplified by Arm-PCR with iRepertoire HTBI primers to construct TCR beta libraries. Gel purification was performed on PCR products prior to sequencing. Processing in the source paper ran as follows. Gene usage analysis of CDR3 amino acid clonotypes relied on the 55 to 80 TRBV and fewer than 15 TRBJ segments identified across samples. Filtered high-quality paired reads were merged into contigs using COPE and FqMerger. BLAST was used to align contigs to IMGT TRBV, TRBD and TRBJ reference genes, with CDR3 defined following IMGT. Any clonotype with a frequency above 0.1% was classified as a highly expanded clone. Shannon entropy served as the measure of repertoire diversity, while the Gini coefficient captured V-J evenness. Public clonotypes were defined as clonotypes shared by more than one individual. The public reads were reprocessed in TCRdb via fastp at Q25 and MiXCR, keeping in-frame beta chains. Entries are consolidated by CDR3 protein sequence, retaining the most common genes and DNA. It is TCRdb's table, rather than the study itself, that gives the V and J calls and clone size. The sample table contains about 400,000 distinct CDR3 sequences; only one count was recorded for around 21% of them. The biggest ten clones account for less than 25% of the sample.

Overall study results and their limits: Only the TCR beta chain was sequenced and analyzed. Compared with newly diagnosed patients, persistent Graves' disease patients had lower TCR Shannon entropy and fewer highly expanded clones, which suggests clonal expansion. Persistent disease showed preferential use of TRBV28, TRBJ1-2 and TRBJ2-5, whereas newly diagnosed disease favored TRBV20-1 and TRBJ2-1. More public clonotypes were shared among persistent patients (more than 2,500) than among newly diagnosed patients (roughly 1,000). Because the primary lesion, thyroid tissue, could not be accessed, the study looked at peripheral blood alone. The authors acknowledged the small sample size as a limitation that may reduce accuracy.

The CDR3 runs 15 residues from the cysteine to the phenylalanine. The retained sequence is limited to the CDR3, 45 bases, with the frame set at the first base. The germline V gene sets CDR1 to MNHNS and CDR2 to SASEGT. Compared with germline, V lacks 2 bases and J lacks 0 bases; bases without a gene match: 2. The V and J segments used are TRBV6-1 and TRBJ1-1, and 8 bases in between align with TRBD1. The sequencing used peripheral blood mononuclear cells (PBMCs), collected when the disease was refractory, from a patient treated with antithyroid drugs. This clonotype was obtained from a female donor with Graves disease. CDR3 loop: CASSERTGMNTEAFF. The DNA sequence is given as TGTGCCAGCAGTGAACGGACAGGGATGAACACTGAAGCTTTCTTT.